The clone carrying this T cell receptor (beta chain) was picked up a small number of times. Its antigen is unknown. The data derive from a study of response to subunit inactivated influenza vaccine. Study-level results: The authors offered the suggestion that each seasonal influenza vaccination recruits few new T cells.

V was cut by 5 bases and J by 0 bases, with 11 bases left in between. This CDR3 spans 15 amino acids. TCRdb passed the RT-PCR reads through MiXCR, listing each CDR3 protein once. Among around 190,000 distinct CDR3 sequences listed, 13% to 15% were seen once. The TCR sequence derives from a man in his fifties who received an inactivated influenza vaccine. The material sequenced was CD8+ T cells sorted from PBMCs, taken around 5 days after vaccination. The chain joins TRBV12-3 or TRBV12-4 to TRBJ2-1; the D is unclear. CDR3 in DNA: TGTGCCAGCAGTCATGGGCCGAGCTCCTACAATGAGCAGTTCTTC. As protein: CASSHGPSSYNEQFF.